This TCR beta chain comes out of a study of response to subunit inactivated influenza vaccine. Study results and limitations: There was a suggestion from the authors that each seasonal influenza vaccination recruits few new T cells.

CDR3 size: 14 residues. V lost 6 bases, J lost 3 bases, and 11 bases lay in between. In germline, CDR1 is MNHNS, CDR2 SASEGT. In its sample, this clonotype was seen a few times. The antigen is undetermined. One entry per CDR3 protein, called by TCRdb with MiXCR from the RT-PCR reads. Among 430,000 or so distinct CDR3 sequences, roughly 11% were seen once, and the ten largest hold around 12%. The chain joins TRBV6-1 to TRBJ1-4, with D tentatively TRBD1 (6 bases). Sequenced material: PBMCs from blood, taken 45 days after vaccination. This clonotype originated in a middle-aged man who received an inactivated influenza vaccine. The CDR3 nucleotides are TGTGCCAGCAGCGAACACAGGGCTAATGAAAAACTGTTTTTT. Translated, it gives CASSEHRANEKLFF.